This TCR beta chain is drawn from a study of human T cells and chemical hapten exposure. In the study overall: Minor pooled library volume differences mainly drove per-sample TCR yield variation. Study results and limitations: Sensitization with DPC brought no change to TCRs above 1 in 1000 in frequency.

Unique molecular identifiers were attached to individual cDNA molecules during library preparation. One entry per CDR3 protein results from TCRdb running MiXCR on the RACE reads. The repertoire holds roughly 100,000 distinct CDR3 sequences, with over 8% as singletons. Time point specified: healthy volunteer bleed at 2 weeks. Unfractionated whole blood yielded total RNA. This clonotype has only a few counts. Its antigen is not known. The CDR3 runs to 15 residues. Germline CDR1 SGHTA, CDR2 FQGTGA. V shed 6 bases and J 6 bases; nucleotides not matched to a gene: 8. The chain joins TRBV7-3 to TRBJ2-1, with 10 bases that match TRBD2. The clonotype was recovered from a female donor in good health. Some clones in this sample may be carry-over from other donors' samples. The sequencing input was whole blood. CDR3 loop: CASSQSWTSGNEQFF. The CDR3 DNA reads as TGTGCCAGCAGTCAAAGTTGGACTAGCGGCAATGAGCAGTTCTTC. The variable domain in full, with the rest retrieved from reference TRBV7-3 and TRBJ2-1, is GAGVSQTPSNKVTEKGKYVELRCDPISGHTALYWYRQSLGQGPEFLIYFQGTGAADDSGLPNDRFFAVRPEGSVSTLKIQRTERGDSAVYLCASSQSWTSGNEQFFGPGTRLTVL.